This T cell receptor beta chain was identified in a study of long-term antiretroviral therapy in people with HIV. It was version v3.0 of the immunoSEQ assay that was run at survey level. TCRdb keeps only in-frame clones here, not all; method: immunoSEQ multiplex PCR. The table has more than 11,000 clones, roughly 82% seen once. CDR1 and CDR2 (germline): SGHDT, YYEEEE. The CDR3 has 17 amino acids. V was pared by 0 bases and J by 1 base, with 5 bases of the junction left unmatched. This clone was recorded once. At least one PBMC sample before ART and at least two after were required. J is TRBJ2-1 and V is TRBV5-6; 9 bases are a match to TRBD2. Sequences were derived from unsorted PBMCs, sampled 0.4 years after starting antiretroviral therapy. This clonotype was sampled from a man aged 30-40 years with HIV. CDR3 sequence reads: CASSLVVSGSSYNEQFF. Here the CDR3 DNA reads TGTGCCAGCAGCTTGGTTGTTAGCGGGAGTTCCTACAATGAGCAGTTCTTC.